Following are 17 T cell receptor beta chains from one sample sequenced in a study of monozygotic twins with inflammatory bowel disease (dated by TCRdb to between 2018 and 2021). Library preparation was by 5' RACE. TCRdb shows the sequencer as Illumina HiSeq 2500. TCRdb reprocessed the public reads and reports one entry per CDR3 protein sequence, without DNA. The table for this sample shows more than 300,000 distinct CDR3 sequences. Of the sample, roughly 5.3% is held by the ten largest clones. Sequencing was done on a sample of blood. The receptors here all came from a human donor with ulcerative colitis or Crohn's disease, or a healthy co-twin of an affected twin (not recorded which).

This chain uses TRBV5-1 with TRBJ1-4. Per germline, CDR1 SGHRS and CDR2 YFSETQ. The CDR3 is 15 amino acids. The CDR3 here is CASMRSPATNEKLFF.

This chain uses TRBV5-1 with TRBJ2-5; TCRdb designates TRBD1, a call that cannot be tested without DNA. From germline, CDR1 is SGHRS and CDR2 YFSETQ. The CDR3 is made up of 15 amino acids. CDR3 in amino acids: CASSLGYPGGETQYF.

This chain connects TRBV6-1 to TRBJ2-1; TCRdb proposes TRBD2, but this gene call is untestable without DNA. Germline CDR1 and CDR2: MNHNS and SASEGT. The CDR3 extends over 15 amino acids. This chain's CDR3 is CASSDALGLASEQFF.

The gene calls are TRBV29-1 and TRBJ2-7; the TCRdb D gene call, TRBD2, has no DNA to confirm it. CDR1 and CDR2 (germline): SQVTM, ANQGSEA. CDR3 length: 12 amino acids. CDR3 sequence: CSVRAGMYEQYF.

This chain connects TRBV7-2 to TRBJ2-7. The germline V gene has CDR1 SGHTA and CDR2 FQGNSA. This CDR3 comprises 15 residues. CDR3 loop: CASSRRVSASYEQYF.

The chain is built from TRBV12-3 or TRBV12-4 and TRBJ1-4. The CDR3 length is 12 residues. CDR3 protein: CASSSPTGKLFF.

V is TRBV5-1 and J is TRBJ1-5. The CDR3 covers 15 residues. The germline CDR1 and CDR2 sequences are SGHRS and YFSETQ. The CDR3 protein is CASSLSGVVDQPQHF.

The V call is TRBV4-3, the J call TRBJ2-1; TCRdb returns TRBD1, unconfirmable since there is no DNA. The V gene's germline CDR1 is LGHNA and CDR2 YSLEER. The CDR3 covers 16 residues. CDR3 residues: CASSQNRAHSYNEQFF.

J is TRBJ1-5 and V is TRBV20-1. Germline V gene data show CDR1 as DFQATT and CDR2 as SNEGSKA (reference sequence). The CDR3 is 14 amino acids. This CDR3 reads CSGKTGTGGQPQHF.

The chain recombines TRBV6-2 or TRBV6-3 with TRBJ1-5; TCRdb picks TRBD1, but there is no DNA to check that call. Germline CDR1 reads MNHEY; CDR2 reads SVGEGT. This CDR3 is built from 15 residues. The CDR3 sequence: CASSYDSNIKRPQHF.

This chain links TRBV6-5 with TRBJ2-1. The germline CDR1 and CDR2 sequences are MNHEY and SVGAGI. The CDR3 has 16 amino acids. The CDR3: CASSYSARSLSNERFF.

This chain connects TRBV6-2 or TRBV6-3 to TRBJ2-1; there is no DNA to check the TCRdb D call of TRBD2. Germline CDR1 reads MNHEY; CDR2 reads SVGEGT. The CDR3 is 14 amino acids. The CDR3 sequence: CASSPQGAYNEQFF.

The rearrangement uses TRBV5-4 and TRBJ2-6; TCRdb's assignment of TRBD1 cannot be checked, as there is no DNA. Per germline, CDR1 SGHNT and CDR2 YYREEE (reference sequence). The CDR3 totals 17 residues. The CDR3: CASSPEFFRAGANVLTF.

This chain uses TRBV7-9 with TRBJ1-3; TCRdb selects TRBD1, and the lack of DNA leaves this call unchecked. This CDR3 has 16 residues. Germline lookup yields CDR1 SEHNR and CDR2 FQNEAQ (reference sequence). CDR3 residues: CASSNSGTVSGNTIYF.

V and J are TRBV20-1 and TRBJ2-2. The V gene's germline CDR1 is DFQATT and CDR2 SNEGSKA (reference sequence). This CDR3 is built from 13 residues. Here the CDR3 reads CSARAKVTGELFF.

This chain connects TRBV12-3 or TRBV12-4 to TRBJ2-1; TCRdb proposes TRBD1, but this gene call is untestable without DNA. CDR3 size: 15 residues. The CDR3 loop is CASSPRQGSYNEQFF.

The chain has TRBV7-2 and TRBJ2-5; TCRdb returns TRBD2, unconfirmable since there is no DNA. The CDR3 spans 15 residues. Germline V CDR1 and CDR2: SGHTA, FQGNSA. CDR3 in amino acids: CASSNSGRAGETQYF.